This TCR beta chain was identified during a study of cytomegalovirus exposure and HLA in healthy donors. From germline, CDR1 is SGHAT and CDR2 FQNNGV. V shed 1 base and J 4 bases; nucleotides not matched to a gene: 4. This CDR3 spans 15 amino acids. The PCR had 60 Vbeta and 13 Jbeta primers. Study processing details: A later analysis tallied tens of millions of unique TCR beta chains, some 10 million of them shared. Generated by immunoSEQ multiplex PCR, the TCRdb table keeps only in-frame clones and is missing some. For V, J and clone size, that table is used; D and trimming come from the DNA. Of 210,000 or so clones in the sample, more than 85% were seen once. Study conclusions and caveats: Exclusion as indistinguishable affected some V segments, including TRBV6-2 and TRBV6-3. High specificity and sensitivity for cytomegalovirus status were reported for the classifier. In a later analysis, TCR beta V- and J-gene trimming was associated with a missense DCLRE1C variant.

About this clone: The antigen is undetermined.

Input material: PBMCs. J is TRBJ2-3 and V is TRBV11-2; 8 bases are shared with TRBD2. This receptor was obtained from a woman aged 18-29 years in good health and CMV-seronegative. CDR3 sequence (DNA): TGTGCCAGCAGCTTAGTAGCGGGAATCCCAGATACGCAGTATTTT. It is translated as CASSLVAGIPDTQYF.